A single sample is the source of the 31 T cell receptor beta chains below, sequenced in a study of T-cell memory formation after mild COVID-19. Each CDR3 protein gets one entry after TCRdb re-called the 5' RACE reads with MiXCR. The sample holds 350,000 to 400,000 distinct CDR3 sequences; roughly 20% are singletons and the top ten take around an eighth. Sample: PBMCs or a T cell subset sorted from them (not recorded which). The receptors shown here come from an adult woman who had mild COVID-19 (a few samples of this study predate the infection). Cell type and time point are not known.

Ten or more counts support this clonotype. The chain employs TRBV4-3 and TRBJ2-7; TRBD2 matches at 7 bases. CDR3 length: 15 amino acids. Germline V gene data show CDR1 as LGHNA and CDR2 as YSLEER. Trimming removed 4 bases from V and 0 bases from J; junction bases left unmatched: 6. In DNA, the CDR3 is TGCGCCAGCAGCCCAGACCGGGACTACTCCTACGAGCAGTACTTC. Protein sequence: CASSPDRDYSYEQYF.

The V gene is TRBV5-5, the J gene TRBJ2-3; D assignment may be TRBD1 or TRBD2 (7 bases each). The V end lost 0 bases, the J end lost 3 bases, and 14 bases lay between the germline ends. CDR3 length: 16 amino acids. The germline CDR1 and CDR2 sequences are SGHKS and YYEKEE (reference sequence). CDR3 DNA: TGTGCCAGCAGCTTGGTGACAGGGCGGGGGACAGATACGCAGTATTTT. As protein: CASSLVTGRGTDTQYF.

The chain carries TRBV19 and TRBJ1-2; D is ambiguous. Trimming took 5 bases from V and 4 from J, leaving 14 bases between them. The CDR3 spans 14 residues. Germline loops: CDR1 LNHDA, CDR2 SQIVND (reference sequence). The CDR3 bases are TGTGCCAGTAGTCATCGAGGGCAGACCTATGGCTACACCTTC. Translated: CASSHRGQTYGYTF.

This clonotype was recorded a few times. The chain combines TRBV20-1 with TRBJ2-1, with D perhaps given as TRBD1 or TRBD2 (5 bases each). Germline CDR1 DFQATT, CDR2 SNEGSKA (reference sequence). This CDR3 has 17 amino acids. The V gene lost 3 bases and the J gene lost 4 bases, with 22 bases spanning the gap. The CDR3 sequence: CSARGMSGGNDYNEQFF. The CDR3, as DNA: TGCAGTGCTAGGGGAATGAGTGGGGGTAATGATTACAATGAGCAGTTCTTC.

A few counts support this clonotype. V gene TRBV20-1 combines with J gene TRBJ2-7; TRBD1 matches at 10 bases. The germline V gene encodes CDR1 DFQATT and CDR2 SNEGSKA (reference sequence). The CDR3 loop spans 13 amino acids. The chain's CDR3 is CSLGQGSSYEQYF. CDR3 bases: TGCAGCTTGGGACAGGGGTCCTCCTACGAGCAGTACTTC.

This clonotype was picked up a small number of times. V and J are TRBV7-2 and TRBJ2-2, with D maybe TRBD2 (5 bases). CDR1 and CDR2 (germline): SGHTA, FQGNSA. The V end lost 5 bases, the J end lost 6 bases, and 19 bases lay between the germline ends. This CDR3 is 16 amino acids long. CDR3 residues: CASSPRPRAGSGELFF. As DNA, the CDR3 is TGTGCCAGCAGCCCCCGACCGAGGGCCGGGTCCGGGGAGCTGTTTTTT.

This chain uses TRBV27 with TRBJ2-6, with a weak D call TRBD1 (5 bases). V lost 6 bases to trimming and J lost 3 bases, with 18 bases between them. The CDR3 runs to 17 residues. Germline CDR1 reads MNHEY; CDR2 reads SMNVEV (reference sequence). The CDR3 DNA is TGTGCCAGCAGCCCTTCCGCAGGGTGGAGTGGGGCCAACGTCCTGACTTTC. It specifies CASSPSAGWSGANVLTF.

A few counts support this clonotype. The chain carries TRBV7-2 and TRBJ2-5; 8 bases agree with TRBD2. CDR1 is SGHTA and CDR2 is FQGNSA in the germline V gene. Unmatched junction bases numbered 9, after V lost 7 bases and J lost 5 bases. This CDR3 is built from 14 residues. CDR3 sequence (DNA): TGTGCCAGCACCTCTAGCGGGCGTGGGGAGACCCAGTACTTC. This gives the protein CASTSSGRGETQYF. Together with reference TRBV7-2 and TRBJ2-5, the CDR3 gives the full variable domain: GAGVSQSPSNKVTEKGKDVELRCDPISGHTALYWYRQSLGQGLEFLIYFQGNSAPDKSGLPSDRFSAERTGGSVSTLTIQRTQQEDSAVYLCASTSSGRGETQYFGPGTRLLVL.

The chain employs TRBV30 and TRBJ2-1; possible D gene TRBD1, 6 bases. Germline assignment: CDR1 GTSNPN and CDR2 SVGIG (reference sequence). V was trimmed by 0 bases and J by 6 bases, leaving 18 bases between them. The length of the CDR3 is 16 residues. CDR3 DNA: TGTGCCTGGAGTGTACTAAGGGGGAAGGTCAGCAATGAGCAGTTCTTC. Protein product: CAWSVLRGKVSNEQFF.

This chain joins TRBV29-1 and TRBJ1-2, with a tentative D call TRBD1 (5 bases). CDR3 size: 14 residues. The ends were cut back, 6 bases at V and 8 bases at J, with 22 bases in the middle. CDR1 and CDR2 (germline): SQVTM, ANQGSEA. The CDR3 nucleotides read TGCAGCGTCCGGGAGGGGTGGCGCTCGGAAGGCTACACCTTC. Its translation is CSVREGWRSEGYTF.

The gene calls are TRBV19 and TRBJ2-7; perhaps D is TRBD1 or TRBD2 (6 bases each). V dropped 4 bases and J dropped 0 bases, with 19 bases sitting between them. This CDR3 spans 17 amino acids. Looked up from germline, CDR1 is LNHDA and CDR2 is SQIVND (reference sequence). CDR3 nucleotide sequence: TGTGCCAGTAGTAGCCCCGTTGGGGGGCGATACTCCTACGAGCAGTACTTC. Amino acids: CASSSPVGGRYSYEQYF.

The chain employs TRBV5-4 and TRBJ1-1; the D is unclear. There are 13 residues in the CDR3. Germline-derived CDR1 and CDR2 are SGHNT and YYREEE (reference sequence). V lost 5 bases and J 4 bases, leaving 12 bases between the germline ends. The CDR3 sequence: CASSLQLATEAFF. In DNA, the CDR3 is TGTGCCAGCAGTTTACAGCTTGCCACTGAAGCTTTCTTT. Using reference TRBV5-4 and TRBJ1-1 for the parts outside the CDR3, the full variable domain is ETGVTQSPTHLIKTRGQQVTLRCSSQSGHNTVSWYQQALGQGPQFIFQYYREEENGRGNFPPRFSGLQFPNYSSELNVNALELDDSALYLCASSLQLATEAFFGQGTRLTVV.

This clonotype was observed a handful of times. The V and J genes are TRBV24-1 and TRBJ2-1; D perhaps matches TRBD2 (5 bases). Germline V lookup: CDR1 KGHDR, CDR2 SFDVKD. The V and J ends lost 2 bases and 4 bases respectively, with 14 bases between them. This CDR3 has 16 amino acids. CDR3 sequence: CATSDSGLYSYNEQFF. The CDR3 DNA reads TGTGCCACCAGTGATTCTGGACTTTACTCGTACAATGAGCAGTTCTTC.

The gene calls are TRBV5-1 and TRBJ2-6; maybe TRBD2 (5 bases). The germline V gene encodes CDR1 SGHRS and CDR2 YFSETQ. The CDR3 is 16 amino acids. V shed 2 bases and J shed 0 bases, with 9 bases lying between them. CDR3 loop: CASSFLGLSGANVLTF. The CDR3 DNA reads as TGCGCCAGCAGCTTTCTTGGACTCTCTGGGGCCAACGTCCTGACTTTC.

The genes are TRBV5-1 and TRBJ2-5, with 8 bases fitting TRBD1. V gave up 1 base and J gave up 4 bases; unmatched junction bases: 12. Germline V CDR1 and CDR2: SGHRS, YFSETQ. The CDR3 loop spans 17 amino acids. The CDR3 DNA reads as TGCGCCAGCAGCTTGAGTGTGTCCCCAGGGGGCGTAGAGACCCAGTACTTC. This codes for CASSLSVSPGGVETQYF.

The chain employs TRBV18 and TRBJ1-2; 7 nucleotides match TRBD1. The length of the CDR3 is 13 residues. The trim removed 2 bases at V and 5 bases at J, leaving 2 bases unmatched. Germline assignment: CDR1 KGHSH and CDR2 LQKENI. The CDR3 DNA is TGTGCCAGCTCACCAGACAGGGAATATGGCTACACCTTC. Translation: CASSPDREYGYTF. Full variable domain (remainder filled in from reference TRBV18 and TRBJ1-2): NAGVMQNPRHLVRRRGQEARLRCSPMKGHSHVYWYRQLPEEGLKFMVYLQKENIIDESGMPKERFSAEFPKEGPSILRIQQVVRGDSAAYFCASSPDREYGYTFGSGTRLTVV.

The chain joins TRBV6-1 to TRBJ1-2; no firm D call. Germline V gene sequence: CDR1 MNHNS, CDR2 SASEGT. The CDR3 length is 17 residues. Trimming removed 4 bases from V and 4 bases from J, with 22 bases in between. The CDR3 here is CASSASRGQRRAYGYTF. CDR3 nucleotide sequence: TGTGCCAGCAGTGCTTCCCGGGGTCAGCGAAGGGCCTATGGCTACACCTTC.

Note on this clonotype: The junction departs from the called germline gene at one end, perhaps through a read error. CDR3 residues: CAISPRDLNTDTQYF. The CDR3 DNA is TGTGCCATCAGCCCCCGGGACTTGAACACAGATACGCAGTATTTT. V usage is TRBV7-9 and J usage is TRBJ2-3, with D possibly matching TRBD2 (6 bases). Germline-derived CDR1 and CDR2 are SEHNR and FQNEAQ (reference sequence). This CDR3 contains 15 residues. Based on the CDR3 plus reference TRBV7-9 and TRBJ2-3, the full variable domain is DTGVSQNPRHKITKRGQNVTFRCDPISEHNRLYWYRQTLGQGPEFLTYFQNEAQLEKSRLLSDRFSAERPKGSFSTLEIQRTEQGDSAMYLCAISPRDLNTDTQYFGPGTRLTVL.

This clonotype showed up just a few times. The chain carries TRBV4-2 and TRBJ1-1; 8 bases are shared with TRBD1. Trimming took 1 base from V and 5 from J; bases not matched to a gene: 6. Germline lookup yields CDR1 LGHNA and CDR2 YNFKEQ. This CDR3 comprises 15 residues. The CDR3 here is CASSQGRGLRTEAFF. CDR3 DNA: TGTGCCAGCAGCCAAGGCAGGGGGCTTAGGACTGAAGCTTTCTTT.

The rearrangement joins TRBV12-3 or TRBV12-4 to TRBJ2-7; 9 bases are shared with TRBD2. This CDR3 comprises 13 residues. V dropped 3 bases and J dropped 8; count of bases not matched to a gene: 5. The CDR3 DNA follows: TGTGCCAGCAGTTTTGGCCTAGCGGGGAAGCAGTACTTC. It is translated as CASSFGLAGKQYF.

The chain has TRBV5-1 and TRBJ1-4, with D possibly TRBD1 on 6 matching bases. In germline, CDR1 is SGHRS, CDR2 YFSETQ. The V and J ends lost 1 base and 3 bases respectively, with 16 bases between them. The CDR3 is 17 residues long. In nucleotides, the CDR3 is TGCGCCAGCAGCTTGAAGGGGGGCGCCGGGGCTAATGAAAAACTGTTTTTT. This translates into CASSLKGGAGANEKLFF.

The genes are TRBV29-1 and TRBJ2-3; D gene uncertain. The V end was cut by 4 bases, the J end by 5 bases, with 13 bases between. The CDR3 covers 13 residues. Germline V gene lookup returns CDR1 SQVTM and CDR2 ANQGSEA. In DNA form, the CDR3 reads TGCAGCGTTGTAGGTGATTGGGGAGATACGCAGTATTTT. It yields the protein CSVVGDWGDTQYF.

CDR3 region: CASQRETTYEQYF. CDR3 DNA sequence: TGTGCCAGCCAGCGGGAGACTACCTACGAGCAGTACTTC. V is TRBV2 and J is TRBJ2-7, with 8 positions matching TRBD2. The CDR3 runs to 13 residues. The J segment lost 2 bases and the V segment lost 8 bases, leaving 5 bases of the junction unmatched. CDR1 and CDR2 (germline): SNHLY, FYNNEI.

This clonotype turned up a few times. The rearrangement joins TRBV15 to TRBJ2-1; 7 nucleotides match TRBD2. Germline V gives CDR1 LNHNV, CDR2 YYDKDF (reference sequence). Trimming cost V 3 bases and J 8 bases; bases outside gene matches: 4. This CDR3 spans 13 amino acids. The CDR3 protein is CATSSGGGDEQFF. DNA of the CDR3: TGTGCCACCAGCAGTGGGGGAGGGGATGAGCAGTTCTTC.

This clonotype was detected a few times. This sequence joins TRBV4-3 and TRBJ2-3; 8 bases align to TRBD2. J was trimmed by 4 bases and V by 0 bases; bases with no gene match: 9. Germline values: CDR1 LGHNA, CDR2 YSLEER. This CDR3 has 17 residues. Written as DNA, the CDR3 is TGCGCCAGCAGCCAAGATTCCCCGGGAGGGCCCGCAGATACGCAGTATTTT. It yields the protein CASSQDSPGGPADTQYF.

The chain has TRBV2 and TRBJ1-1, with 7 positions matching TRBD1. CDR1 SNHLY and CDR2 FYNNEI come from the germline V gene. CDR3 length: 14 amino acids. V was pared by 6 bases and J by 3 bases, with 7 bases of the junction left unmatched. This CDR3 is CASSKTGRDTEAFF. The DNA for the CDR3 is TGTGCCAGCAGCAAGACAGGGAGGGACACTGAAGCTTTCTTT.

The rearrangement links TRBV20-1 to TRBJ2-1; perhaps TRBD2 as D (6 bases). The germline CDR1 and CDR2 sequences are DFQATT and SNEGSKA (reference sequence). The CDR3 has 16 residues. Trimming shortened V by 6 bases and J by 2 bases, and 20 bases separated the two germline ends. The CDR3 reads CSARERDQGPYNEQFF. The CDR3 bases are TGCAGTGCCCGGGAGAGGGATCAGGGCCCCTACAATGAGCAGTTCTTC.

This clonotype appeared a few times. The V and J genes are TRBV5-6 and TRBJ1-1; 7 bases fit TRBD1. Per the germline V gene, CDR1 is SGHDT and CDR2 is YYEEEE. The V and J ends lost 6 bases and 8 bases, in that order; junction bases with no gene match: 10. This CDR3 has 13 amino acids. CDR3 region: CASNLRGGAEAFF. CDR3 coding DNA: TGTGCCAGCAACCTCAGGGGGGGGGCCGAAGCTTTCTTT.

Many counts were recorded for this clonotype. CDR3 protein: CASSPGTRQETQYF. CDR3 DNA sequence: TGCGCCAGCAGCCCAGGGACCCGCCAAGAGACCCAGTACTTC. The chain links TRBV5-1 to TRBJ2-5; either TRBD1 or TRBD2 may fit D (5 bases each). The CDR3 is 14 residues long. CDR1 and CDR2 from the germline V gene are SGHRS and YFSETQ. V dropped 4 bases and J dropped 1 base, with 11 bases sitting between them. The whole variable domain, remainder taken from reference TRBV5-1 and TRBJ2-5, is KAGVTQTPRYLIKTRGQQVTLSCSPISGHRSVSWYQQTPGQGLQFLFEYFSETQRNKGNFPGRFSGRQFSNSRSEMNVSTLELGDSALYLCASSPGTRQETQYFGPGTRLLVL.

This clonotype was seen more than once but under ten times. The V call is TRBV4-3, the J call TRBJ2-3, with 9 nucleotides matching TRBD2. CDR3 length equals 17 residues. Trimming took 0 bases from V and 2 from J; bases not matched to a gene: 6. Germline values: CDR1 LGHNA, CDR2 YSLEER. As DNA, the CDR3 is TGCGCCAGCAGCCAAGAGGGGCTAGCGGGGATCACAGATACGCAGTATTTT. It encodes CASSQEGLAGITDTQYF.

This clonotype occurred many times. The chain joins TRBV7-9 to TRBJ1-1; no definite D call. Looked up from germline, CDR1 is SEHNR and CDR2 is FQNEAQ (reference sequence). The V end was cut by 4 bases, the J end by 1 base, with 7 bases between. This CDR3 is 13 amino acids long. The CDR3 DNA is TGTGCCAGCAGCTCACAACAGAACACTGAAGCTTTCTTT. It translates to CASSSQQNTEAFF.